What follows are 19 T cell receptor beta chains derived from one specimen sequenced in a study of T cells in Graves' hyperthyroidism and ophthalmopathy. Amplification of TCR beta CDR3 regions used RNA as the template. The HTBI primer set served for first-round RT-PCR of the TCR CDR3. Using its own MiXCR run on the multiplex PCR reads, TCRdb lists one record per CDR3 protein. The sample consists of about 320,000 distinct CDR3 sequences, 16% of them appearing once. The sample taken for sequencing was blood. These receptors were obtained from a man between 25 and 39 years old with Graves' hyperthyroidism.

This clonotype was seen more than once but under ten times. The chain employs TRBV2 and TRBJ1-2, with D uncertain. The germline gives CDR1 SNHLY, CDR2 FYNNEI. The V gene lost 3 bases and the J gene lost 3 bases, with 8 bases spanning the gap. This CDR3 region has 13 residues. This chain's CDR3 is CASSDGLDYGYTF. CDR3 coding DNA: TGTGCCAGCAGTGATGGCCTAGACTATGGCTACACCTTC.

The CDR3 DNA reads as TGTGCCAGCAGCTTGGGGACAGACAATCAGCCCCAGCATTTT. Translating it yields CASSLGTDNQPQHF. The gene calls are TRBV7-9 and TRBJ1-5; TRBD1 matches 7 bases. This CDR3 comprises 14 residues. Germline CDR1 SEHNR, CDR2 FQNEAQ (reference sequence). V was clipped by 3 bases and J by 3 bases; unmatched bases: 2.

This clonotype was picked up a small number of times. The V call is TRBV20-1, the J call TRBJ2-2; 11 bases are shared with TRBD2. The CDR3 length is 15 residues. The germline CDR1 and CDR2 sequences are DFQATT and SNEGSKA (reference sequence). The V gene end was trimmed by 6 bases and the J gene end by 7 bases; junction bases not matched to a gene: 10. CDR3 protein: CSAGTSGSLGGELFF. The CDR3 nucleotides read TGCAGTGCAGGAACTAGCGGGAGCTTGGGCGGGGAGCTGTTTTTT.

This clonotype was seen ten or more times. The V gene is TRBV27, the J gene TRBJ2-7, with D possibly matching TRBD2 (6 bases). This CDR3 comprises 15 residues. The V end was cut by 8 bases, the J end by 7 bases, with 24 bases between. Germline V lookup: CDR1 MNHEY, CDR2 SMNVEV (reference sequence). Here the CDR3 DNA reads TGTGCCAGCTCCCCCGGGACTCCTGGGCCTCGGGAGCAGTACTTC. Amino acid sequence: CASSPGTPGPREQYF.

The V gene is TRBV19, the J gene TRBJ2-5, with D perhaps TRBD2 (6 bases). Germline-derived CDR1 and CDR2 are LNHDA and SQIVND (reference sequence). Trimming stripped 2 bases from V and 2 bases from J, with 15 bases between. CDR3 size: 16 residues. The CDR3, as DNA: TGTGCCAGTAGTATAAGTGTCGGGGGAGTTCAAGAGACCCAGTACTTC. It translates to CASSISVGGVQETQYF.

Concerning this clonotype itself: One end of the junction does not line up with germline, which may come from a read error. The rearrangement uses TRBV27 and TRBJ2-7; possibly TRBD2 for D (5 bases). CDR3 length: 14 amino acids. Germline V gives CDR1 MNHEY, CDR2 SMNVEV (reference sequence). The chain's CDR3 is CASSPLSEGYEHYF. The CDR3 DNA reads TGTGCCAGCAGCCCCCTATCAGAGGGCTACGAGCACTACTTC.

This clonotype has at least ten counts. This chain joins TRBV5-5 and TRBJ1-1, with D unresolved. The germline V gene encodes CDR1 SGHKS and CDR2 YYEKEE (reference sequence). V gave up 0 bases and J gave up 0 bases, with 21 bases separating them. The CDR3 is 19 amino acids. The CDR3 DNA follows: TGTGCCAGCAGCTTGGATTTTGTGCAACCCCTGCGCATGAACACTGAAGCTTTCTTT. The encoded protein is CASSLDFVQPLRMNTEAFF.

This clonotype was found a few times. The chain combines TRBV30 with TRBJ2-7; 7 positions agree with TRBD2. CDR3 length equals 14 residues. Germline CDR1 reads GTSNPN; CDR2 reads SVGIG (reference sequence). The V gene end was trimmed by 0 bases and the J gene end by 3 bases; junction bases not matched to a gene: 5. This CDR3 reads CAWSVGLAGYEQYF. CDR3 nucleotide sequence: TGTGCCTGGAGTGTAGGATTAGCGGGCTACGAGCAGTACTTC.

The chain employs TRBV29-1 and TRBJ2-7; perhaps TRBD1 as D (6 bases). The CDR3 has 15 residues. With 7 bases removed from V and 2 bases from J, the gap between germline ends came to 21 bases. Germline V lookup: CDR1 SQVTM, CDR2 ANQGSEA. Here the CDR3 reads CSAAGDTGQAYEQYF. The CDR3 coding sequence is TGCAGCGCTGCTGGGGACACGGGGCAAGCCTACGAGCAGTACTTC.

The chain couples TRBV4-1 to TRBJ2-2; perhaps TRBD2 as D (5 bases). CDR1 and CDR2 from the germline V gene are MGHRA and YSYEKL. This CDR3 contains 14 residues. Trimming left V 2 bases short and J 6 bases short, with 10 bases between. The CDR3 bases are TGCGCCAGCAGCCAAAATGGACTGGCCGGGGAGCTGTTTTTT. It translates to CASSQNGLAGELFF.

The chain combines TRBV14 with TRBJ2-1; TRBD2 is a possible D gene (5 bases). The CDR3 sequence is 18 residues long. With 3 bases removed from V and 0 bases from J, the gap between germline ends came to 18 bases. Per germline, CDR1 SGHDN and CDR2 FVKESK. For the CDR3, the DNA is TGTGCCAGCAGCCACAGATACGGGGTCCGAAGCTCCTACAATGAGCAGTTCTTC. It specifies CASSHRYGVRSSYNEQFF.

Concerning this clonotype itself: A much larger clonotype is one base distant, so this may be a read error. This sequence joins TRBV2 and TRBJ1-6, with no clear D. CDR3 size: 13 residues. Germline V gene data show CDR1 as SNHLY and CDR2 as FYNNEI. Between the trimmed V and J ends, which lost 4 bases and 9 bases, there was a span of 10 bases. The CDR3 coding sequence is TGTGCCAGCAGTGCATCGGGGAGTTCACCCCTCCACTTT. Its translation: CASSASGSSPLHF.

The rearrangement uses TRBV2 and TRBJ1-6; possible D gene TRBD1, 5 bases. Germline values: CDR1 SNHLY, CDR2 FYNNEI. Trimming pared 5 bases from V and 8 bases from J, leaving 16 bases between. The CDR3 has 15 amino acids. CDR3 in DNA: TGTGCCAGCAGTTCCCCCGGGACCCTGTATTCACCCCTCCACTTT. Its translation: CASSSPGTLYSPLHF.

This clonotype showed up many times. V usage is TRBV20-1 and J usage is TRBJ1-1; 7 nucleotides line up with TRBD1. CDR1 DFQATT and CDR2 SNEGSKA come from the germline V gene (reference sequence). J gave up 6 bases and V 3 bases, and 16 bases lay outside the gene matches. The CDR3 spans 16 residues. The CDR3 DNA is TGCAGTGCTAGCCAGACAGGGTACGCGTCAAGCGCTGAAGCTTTCTTT. Its translation is CSASQTGYASSAEAFF.

There are many counts of this clonotype. The chain has TRBV6-1 and TRBJ2-7; D is possibly TRBD1 or TRBD2 (6 bases each). The CDR3 length is 14 residues. Germline values: CDR1 MNHNS, CDR2 SASEGT. Trimming cost V 3 bases and J 3 bases, with 12 bases left between them. The DNA of the CDR3 is TGTGCCAGCAGTGACGGGGGCACCTACTACGAGCAGTACTTC. This sequence encodes CASSDGGTYYEQYF.

This clonotype was detected ten times or more. The J gene is TRBJ2-7, the V gene TRBV11-3; D call uncertain. Trimming stripped 4 bases from V and 0 bases from J, with 7 bases between. This CDR3 comprises 13 residues. CDR1 and CDR2 from the germline V gene are SGHNT and YENEEA. The CDR3 DNA sequence: TGTGCCAGCAGCTCCCGAGGCTCCTACGAGCAGTACTTC. Translated, it gives CASSSRGSYEQYF.

This clonotype was counted ten times or more. The chain recombines TRBV28 with TRBJ2-7, with 10 bases identical to TRBD2. After removal of 4 bases from V and 3 bases from J, the junction contained 6 bases not matched to a gene. The CDR3 contains 15 residues. Germline assignment: CDR1 MDHEN and CDR2 SYDVKM. CDR3 DNA sequence: TGTGCCAGCAGTTCCCCAGCGGGAGGGCTCTACGAGCAGTACTTC. Translating gives CASSSPAGGLYEQYF.

The table lists this clonotype with a few counts. V gene TRBV7-8 combines with J gene TRBJ1-6; D ambiguous. This CDR3 contains 14 residues. Germline assignment: CDR1 SGHVS and CDR2 FQNEAQ. The V end was cut by 2 bases, the J end by 10 bases, with 12 bases between. CDR3 protein: CASSLNMGKSPLHF. For the CDR3, the DNA is TGTGCCAGCAGCTTAAATATGGGAAAATCACCCCTCCACTTT.

The chain recombines TRBV5-5 with TRBJ1-2; no definite D call. The length of the CDR3 is 13 residues. V was cut by 0 bases and J by 8 bases, with 11 bases left in between. The germline CDR1 and CDR2 sequences are SGHKS and YYEKEE (reference sequence). CDR3 protein: CASSLDYQPGYTF. The CDR3 bases are TGTGCCAGCAGCTTGGATTATCAACCAGGCTACACCTTC.